The 23 T cell receptor beta chains presented below share a single source sample, sequenced in a study of PD-1 blockade in classical Hodgkin lymphoma. Using immunoSEQ multiplex PCR, the repertoire was profiled, and TCRdb retains in-frame clones only, with some absent. The sample includes tens of thousands of clones, 85% to 90% seen only once; the top ten take about 10%. All patients relapsed after autologous stem cell transplantation, and brentuximab vedotin exposure varied. The source material was peripheral blood mononuclear cells (PBMCs), sampled before the second cycle of nivolumab. These receptor sequences come from a human donor with classical Hodgkin lymphoma.

The V gene is TRBV2, the J gene TRBJ2-1; 10 nucleotides line up with TRBD1. V lost 0 bases, J lost 9 bases, and 5 bases stayed unmatched. Per the germline V gene, CDR1 is SNHLY and CDR2 is FYNNEI. The CDR3 totals 15 residues. Here the CDR3 DNA reads TGTGCCAGCAGTGAAGCGGGGGGACAGGGGTTTGAGCAGTTCTTC. It yields the protein CASSEAGGQGFEQFF.

The gene calls are TRBV20-1 and TRBJ2-7; D gene uncertain. CDR1 and CDR2 (germline): DFQATT, SNEGSKA (reference sequence). The CDR3 is made up of 11 amino acids. CDR3 nucleotides: TGCTGTCTTAGTGATCGCTACGAGCAGTACTTC. This encodes CCLSDRYEQYF.

The chain uses TRBV30 and TRBJ2-3; the match to TRBD1 covers 7 bases. This CDR3 is built from 16 residues. The V gene end was trimmed by 0 bases and the J gene end by 5 bases; junction bases not matched to a gene: 11. Per the germline V gene, CDR1 is GTSNPN and CDR2 is SVGIG (reference sequence). This CDR3 is CAWSVRLQGPRDTQYF. In nucleotides, the CDR3 is TGTGCCTGGAGTGTACGGCTACAGGGGCCTCGAGATACGCAGTATTTT.

This chain uses TRBV5-4 with TRBJ2-7; the D call may be TRBD1 or TRBD2 (5 bases each). The CDR3 is 12 amino acids. Germline assignment: CDR1 SGHNT and CDR2 YYREEE (reference sequence). Deletions cut 0 bases from V and 6 bases from J, with 7 bases between. CDR3 DNA sequence: TGTGCCAGCAGCTTGGATGGGACCGAGCAGTACTTC. It is translated as CASSLDGTEQYF.

The V call is TRBV11-2, the J call TRBJ2-7; no definite D call. This CDR3 region has 15 residues. The V and J ends lost 4 bases and 6 bases respectively, with 19 bases between them. CDR1 is SGHAT, CDR2 FQNNGV, per germline. The CDR3 is CASSYPLGGFGEQYF. CDR3 sequence (DNA): TGTGCCAGCAGCTACCCGTTGGGTGGATTTGGCGAGCAGTACTTC.

The V and J genes are TRBV7-9 and TRBJ2-5; D tentatively fits TRBD1 or TRBD2 (6 bases each). Germline V lookup: CDR1 SEHNR, CDR2 FQNEAQ (reference sequence). This CDR3 is 12 amino acids long. V gave up 6 bases and J gave up 5 bases, with 10 bases separating them. Here the CDR3 DNA reads TGTGCCAGCAGTCGGGGGCAGGAGACCCAGTACTTC. Encoded protein: CASSRGQETQYF.

This clone was counted many times. The J gene is TRBJ1-5, the V gene TRBV18; D may be TRBD1 (5 bases). Trimming cost V 1 base and J 3 bases, with 7 bases left between them. The CDR3 contains 14 residues. Germline V lookup: CDR1 KGHSH, CDR2 LQKENI. The CDR3 region is CASSPQGNNQPQHF. In DNA form, the CDR3 reads TGTGCCAGCTCACCACAGGGGAACAATCAGCCCCAGCATTTT.

This clone appeared once. The chain has TRBV5-1 and TRBJ2-2; weak D call: TRBD2 (6 bases). V was pared by 4 bases and J by 6 bases, with 16 bases between. This CDR3 is built from 15 residues. Germline V gene data show CDR1 as SGHRS and CDR2 as YFSETQ. CDR3 sequence (DNA): TGCGCCAGCAGCATAAGTGGGACTCCGTCCGGGGAGCTGTTTTTT. Its translation is CASSISGTPSGELFF.

V is TRBV5-5 and J is TRBJ2-7, with 7 bases lining up with TRBD2. The germline gives CDR1 SGHKS, CDR2 YYEKEE (reference sequence). CDR3 length: 13 residues. The V segment lost 4 bases and the J segment 3 bases; nucleotides outside the gene matches: 4. DNA for the CDR3: TGTGCCAGCAGCCCCGGGGGGAGCTACGAGCAGTACTTC. This gives the protein CASSPGGSYEQYF.

V is TRBV30 and J is TRBJ2-3; 8 nucleotides align to TRBD2. The CDR3 is made up of 14 amino acids. CDR1 and CDR2 (germline): GTSNPN, SVGIG (reference sequence). V shed 5 bases and J 4 bases; nucleotides not matched to a gene: 8. The CDR3 protein is CAWRRAGVADTQYF. The CDR3, as DNA: TGTGCCTGGCGACGAGCGGGGGTGGCAGATACGCAGTATTTT.

This clone occurred many times. Here the CDR3 DNA reads TGTGCCAGCAGCTTAGATCCGGGACAGGGTTACGAGCAGTACTTC. Translated, it gives CASSLDPGQGYEQYF. The V gene is TRBV7-8, the J gene TRBJ2-7; 9 bases map to TRBD1. The CDR3 is 15 amino acids. Germline trimming cut 1 base from V and 4 bases from J; bases unmatched to any gene: 5. Germline CDR1 is SGHVS and CDR2 is FQNEAQ.

V usage is TRBV27 and J usage is TRBJ2-1; 7 nucleotides agree with TRBD2. CDR1 and CDR2 from the germline V gene are MNHEY and SMNVEV (reference sequence). The CDR3 consists of 17 residues. Trimming cost V 5 bases and J 0 bases; bases outside gene matches: 10. CDR3 in DNA: TGTGCCAGCAGTCGTAACCTACTAGCGAGCTCCTACAATGAGCAGTTCTTC. Amino acids: CASSRNLLASSYNEQFF.

The chain couples TRBV10-3 to TRBJ1-2; TRBD1 might be the D (5 bases). The CDR3 consists of 15 residues. Germline assignment: CDR1 ENHRY and CDR2 SYGVKD. V lost 0 bases, J lost 2 bases, and 10 bases lay in between. This CDR3 is CAISESIDSNYGYTF. CDR3 nucleotides: TGTGCCATCAGTGAGTCGATAGACAGCAACTATGGCTACACCTTC.

The CDR3 DNA is TGTGCCAGCAGCTTAAACAGCAACACCGGGGAGCTGTTTTTT. Translation: CASSLNSNTGELFF. This chain connects TRBV7-9 to TRBJ2-2; D unresolved. V lost 2 bases and J 2 bases, leaving 6 bases between the germline ends. Germline V lookup: CDR1 SEHNR, CDR2 FQNEAQ (reference sequence). CDR3 length: 14 residues.

The chain carries TRBV11-2 and TRBJ2-2; TRBD2 matches at 9 bases. In germline, CDR1 is SGHAT, CDR2 FQNNGV. The V segment lost 1 base and the J segment 0 bases; nucleotides outside the gene matches: 3. CDR3 size: 17 residues. CDR3 nucleotides: TGTGCCAGCAGCTTAGCGCGGGGGGGCGCGAACACCGGGGAGCTGTTTTTT. The encoded protein is CASSLARGGANTGELFF. The entire variable domain, with the rest obtained from reference TRBV11-2 and TRBJ2-2, is as follows: EAGVAQSPRYKIIEKRQSVAFWCNPISGHATLYWYQQILGQGPKLLIQFQNNGVVDDSQLPKDRFSAERLKGVDSTLKIQPAKLEDSAVYLCASSLARGGANTGELFFGEGSRLTVL.

The chain is built from TRBV7-2 and TRBJ2-7; the match to TRBD1 covers 7 bases. There are 13 residues in the CDR3. Germline values: CDR1 SGHTA, CDR2 FQGNSA. The trim removed 3 bases at V and 3 bases at J, leaving 2 bases unmatched. This CDR3 reads CASSFRTGYEQYF. In DNA form, the CDR3 reads TGTGCCAGCAGCTTTCGGACAGGCTACGAGCAGTACTTC.

The chain uses TRBV27 and TRBJ2-7; a weak D match, TRBD2 (6 bases). The CDR3 is 13 residues long. Germline CDR1 reads MNHEY; CDR2 reads SMNVEV (reference sequence). The germline V and J ends were trimmed by 4 bases and 7 bases, with 14 bases remaining between them. The DNA of the CDR3 is TGTGCCAGCAGTTCGGGACTGCTACTTGAGCAGTACTTC. As protein: CASSSGLLLEQYF.

The chain has TRBV28 and TRBJ1-3; the D is unclear. This CDR3 region has 13 residues. The V end lost 3 bases, the J end lost 1 base, and 4 bases lay between the germline ends. Germline values: CDR1 MDHEN, CDR2 SYDVKM. The CDR3 protein is CASSFASGNTIYF. The DNA for the CDR3 is TGTGCCAGCAGTTTTGCATCTGGAAACACCATATATTTT.

This clone was observed a single time. This may be a read error: a much more frequent sequence differs by one nucleotide. The same CDR3 is also encoded by other DNA sequences in this sample. This chain links TRBV27 with TRBJ2-7; TRBD1 aligns across 8 bases. With V trimmed by 2 bases and J by 2 bases, 2 bases remained unmatched. Germline assignment: CDR1 MNHEY and CDR2 SMNVEV (reference sequence). This CDR3 comprises 14 residues. CDR3 loop: CASSLGTGPYEQYF. The CDR3 bases are TGTGCCAGCAGTTTAGGGACAGGCCCCTACGAGCAGTACTTC.

The CDR3 DNA is TGTGCCAGCAGCTTGGTTCGGGCTTGGCCCCACGAGCAGTACTTC. It is translated as CASSLVRAWPHEQYF. The chain couples TRBV7-2 to TRBJ2-7; no firm D call. The CDR3 extends over 15 amino acids. V was pared by 3 bases and J by 5 bases, with 17 bases between. CDR1 SGHTA and CDR2 FQGNSA come from the germline V gene.

The rearrangement links TRBV7-2 to TRBJ1-4; D gene ambiguous. The CDR3 covers 18 residues. CDR1 and CDR2 from the germline V gene are SGHTA and FQGNSA. The V gene lost 2 bases and the J gene lost 0 bases, with 16 bases spanning the gap. This CDR3 reads CASSLQGIGVTTNEKLFF. DNA for the CDR3: TGTGCCAGCAGCTTACAAGGGATCGGTGTAACAACTAATGAAAAACTGTTTTTT.

This clone has more than one count but fewer than ten. V is TRBV19 and J is TRBJ1-3, with D uncertain. Germline V CDR1 and CDR2: LNHDA, SQIVND (reference sequence). This CDR3 is 13 amino acids long. Trimming took 7 bases from V and 0 from J, leaving 7 bases between them. The CDR3 region is CASMVTSGNTIYF. As DNA, the CDR3 is TGTGCCAGTATGGTTACCTCTGGAAACACCATATATTTT.

A few counts support this clone. The chain joins TRBV10-3 to TRBJ2-7, with 11 bases that match TRBD1. Trimming at V came to 0 bases and at J to 4 bases, leaving 8 bases not matched to a gene. The CDR3 extends over 17 amino acids. CDR1 is ENHRY and CDR2 is SYGVKD in the germline V gene. The CDR3 reads CAISESLVGQGAYEQYF. In DNA, the CDR3 is TGTGCCATCAGTGAGTCGCTAGTAGGACAGGGGGCTTACGAGCAGTACTTC.